These T cell receptor beta chains were read from a single sample in a study of low-dose radiotherapy and immunotherapy resistance in tumors. TCRdb reanalysed the reads using MiXCR and keeps one entry per CDR3 protein. The sample yields approximately 46,000 distinct CDR3 sequences, 20% to 25% seen once. The sample in question was PBMCs, obtained after low-dose radiotherapy plus immunotherapy. The source of these receptors is a male donor with prostate cancer. Both conserved end residues are part of each CDR3. Fields, in order: V gene, D gene, clone size, J gene, CDR3 protein, CDR3 DNA. A D gene is named only where the DNA matches it firmly. Some rows mark clone size as missing; the rest say once, few, many or name a class of expanded clone.

>TRBV6-5|-|many|TRBJ1-1
CASSYSRDGNTEAFF
TGTGCCAGCAGTTACTCGAGAGACGGTAACACTGAAGCTTTCTTT
>TRBV19|TRBD1|many|TRBJ1-6
CASSPRTGESPLHF
TGTGCCAGTAGCCCGCGGACAGGGGAATCACCCCTCCACTTT
>TRBV7-9|-|many|TRBJ1-2
CASSLQGPYGYTF
TGTGCCAGCAGCTTACAGGGCCCCTATGGCTACACCTTC
>TRBV29-1|TRBD2|few|TRBJ2-3
CSVERGLAGAADTQYF
TGCAGCGTGGAAAGGGGACTAGCGGGGGCGGCAGATACGCAGTATTTT
>TRBV5-1|TRBD1|once|TRBJ1-5
CASSLDTGGGNQPQHF
TGCGCCAGCAGCTTGGATACAGGGGGCGGCAATCAGCCCCAGCATTTT
>TRBV28|-|few|TRBJ2-3
CASSRDYASSTDTQYF
TGTGCCAGCAGTCGCGACTACGCCTCGAGCACAGATACGCAGTATTTT
>TRBV29-1|TRBD2|few|TRBJ2-1
CSAKTSGYNEQFF
TGCAGCGCGAAGACTAGCGGTTACAATGAGCAGTTCTTC
>TRBV9|TRBD2|-|TRBJ2-3
CASSDPMAGGLDTQYF
TGTGCCAGCAGCGACCCCATGGCGGGGGGCCTAGATACGCAGTATTTT
>TRBV9|TRBD2|few|TRBJ2-1
CASSVVGTSDSSYNEQFF
TGTGCCAGCAGCGTAGTCGGGACTAGCGACAGCTCCTACAATGAGCAGTTCTTC
>TRBV6-1|TRBD1|many|TRBJ1-1
CASSARQGASGTEAFF
TGTGCCAGCAGTGCCCGACAGGGGGCTTCTGGCACTGAAGCTTTCTTT
>TRBV24-1|TRBD1|-|TRBJ2-5
CATMGQGETQYF
TGTGCCACAATGGGACAGGGTGAGACCCAGTACTTC
>TRBV28|-|few|TRBJ1-1
CASSLRWSGEAFF
TGTGCCAGCAGTTTACGCTGGTCGGGGGAAGCTTTCTTT
>TRBV3-1|-|-|TRBJ2-5
CASSRRDEQETQYF
TGTGCCAGCAGCCGCCGGGACGAACAAGAGACCCAGTACTTC
>TRBV5-1|TRBD2|few|TRBJ2-5
CASSSGGLAGAQETQYF
TGCGCCAGCAGCTCCGGAGGACTAGCGGGAGCCCAAGAGACCCAGTACTTC
>TRBV5-1|TRBD1|many|TRBJ2-7
CASSPPLTGNEQYF
TGCGCCAGCAGCCCACCCCTGACAGGGAACGAGCAGTACTTC